This is a list of T cell receptor beta chains from one sample in a study of long-term antiretroviral therapy in people with HIV. Clones were read by immunoSEQ multiplex PCR, and TCRdb kept only the in-frame ones, dropping some. The sample contains tens of thousands of clones, approximately 93% of which appear only once. Sequenced material: unsorted PBMCs, taken approximately 6.3 years after starting antiretroviral therapy. The receptors originated from a woman aged 40-49 years with HIV. CDR3s include the opening cysteine and the closing phenylalanine or tryptophan. A D gene is named only where the DNA matches it firmly. Size is omitted from some rows. Given values are once, few, many or a class for expanded clones.

TRBJ1-5 - - TRBV4-2 CASSQDLFQPQHF TGTGCCAGCAGCCAAGATCTGTTTCAGCCCCAGCATTTT
TRBJ2-3 - - TRBV11-2 CASSGQSTDTQYF TGTGCCAGCAGTGGACAGTCCACAGATACGCAGTATTTT
TRBJ1-1 - - TRBV5-1 CASSFGDYMNTEAFF TGCGCCAGCAGCTTTGGGGACTACATGAACACTGAAGCTTTCTTT
TRBJ2-7 - - TRBV15 CATKGPALEQYF TGTGCCACCAAGGGGCCTGCCTTGGAGCAGTACTTC
TRBJ2-1 TRBD2 - TRBV7-2 CASSLTAGGLVEQFF TGTGCCAGCAGCTTAACCGCGGGGGGGCTGGTTGAGCAGTTCTTC
TRBJ1-4 - - TRBV9 CASSGHGGGEKLFF TGTGCCAGCAGCGGCCACGGGGGTGGTGAAAAACTGTTTTTT
TRBJ2-2 - - TRBV7-2 CASSLVSTGELFF TGTGCCAGCAGCTTAGTGAGCACCGGGGAGCTGTTTTTT
TRBJ1-2 - - TRBV29-1 CSVIHRRVGYTF TGCAGCGTGATACATCGCAGGGTTGGCTACACCTTC
TRBJ2-2 TRBD2 few TRBV5-4 CASSPRERGGPGELFF TGTGCCAGCAGCCCTCGCGAGCGGGGGGGCCCCGGGGAGCTGTTTTTT
TRBJ2-5 TRBD1 - TRBV11-3 CASSGGQGTGTQYF TGTGCCAGCAGCGGCGGACAGGGGACGGGGACCCAGTACTTC
TRBJ2-1 TRBD1 once TRBV6-6 CASSSRQGALGNEQFF TGTGCCAGCAGTAGCCGACAGGGGGCCCTAGGGAATGAGCAGTTCTTC
TRBJ2-5 TRBD2 - TRBV18 CASSPSGVYQETQYF TGTGCCAGCTCACCGAGCGGGGTGTACCAAGAGACCCAGTACTTC
TRBJ2-7 - few TRBV27 CASKGLSYEQYF TGTGCCAGCAAGGGGCTTTCCTACGAGCAGTACTTC
TRBJ1-1 - - TRBV6-6 CASGAGGRWDTEAFF TGTGCCAGCGGTGCCGGCGGACGCTGGGACACTGAAGCTTTCTTT
TRBJ1-4 - - TRBV7-9 CASSYGANNEKLFF TGTGCCAGCAGCTACGGGGCTAACAATGAAAAACTGTTTTTT
TRBJ1-6 - - TRBV7-2 CASSYPRTWRDSPLHF TGTGCCAGCAGCTATCCTCGGACCTGGAGGGATTCACCCCTCCACTTT
TRBJ1-2 TRBD1 - TRBV5-1 CASSSGTGDGYTF TGCGCCAGCAGCTCGGGGACAGGGGATGGCTACACCTTC
TRBJ1-6 - few TRBV5-1 CASSPREGVTSPLHF TGCGCCAGCAGCCCCAGGGAGGGGGTAACTTCACCCCTCCACTTT
TRBJ2-1 - - TRBV6-1 CASSVGSYNEQFF TGTGCCAGCAGTGTCGGCAGTTACAATGAGCAGTTCTTC
TRBJ1-2 - - TRBV30 CAWSVSYSPSGSTF TGTGCCTGGAGTGTATCGTACAGTCCATCGGGTTCCACCTTC
TRBJ2-1 TRBD1 - TRBV7-2 CASSPESGSRGPEQFF TGTGCCAGCAGCCCAGAGAGTGGGTCGAGGGGGCCTGAGCAGTTCTTC
TRBJ2-2 - - TRBV2 CASSVFPATGELFF TGTGCCAGCAGTGTCTTTCCGGCCACCGGGGAGCTGTTTTTT
TRBJ2-7 - - TRBV19 CASREEGRVGEQYF TGTGCCAGTAGAGAAGAAGGCAGGGTAGGCGAGCAGTACTTC
TRBJ2-2 TRBD1 - TRBV4-1 CASSQGGQGRTGELFF TGCGCCAGCAGCCAAGGTGGACAGGGTAGAACCGGGGAGCTGTTTTTT